These T cell receptor beta chains were read from a single sample in a study of blood T cell repertoires in COVID-19. Assay: immunoSEQ multiplex PCR; the TCRdb copy retains only in-frame clones and omits some. The data contain around 200,000 clones, around 80% of them singletons. The specimen sequenced was peripheral blood. The receptors were sampled from a man in his forties or fifties with active or convalescent COVID-19. Each CDR3 is given with its conserved first and last residue. The order of the fields is J gene, D gene, V gene, CDR3 length, clone size, CDR3 protein, CDR3 DNA. A D gene is named only where the DNA matches it firmly. Size is omitted from some rows. Given values are once, few, many or a class for expanded clones.

j_gene: TRBJ1-1
d_gene: -
v_gene: TRBV11-3
len: 12
abundance: -
CDR3aa: CASSSRGREAFF
CDR3nt: TGTGCCAGCAGCTCCAGGGGCCGTGAAGCTTTCTTT

j_gene: TRBJ2-1
d_gene: TRBD2
v_gene: TRBV11-3
len: 15
abundance: -
CDR3aa: CASSLSGVPYNEQFF
CDR3nt: TGTGCCAGCAGCCTTAGCGGGGTCCCCTACAATGAGCAGTTCTTC

j_gene: TRBJ1-6
d_gene: -
v_gene: TRBV18
len: 15
abundance: once
CDR3aa: CASSPARAHQSPLHF
CDR3nt: TGTGCCAGCTCACCCGCCCGAGCCCACCAATCACCCCTCCACTTT

j_gene: TRBJ1-3
d_gene: -
v_gene: TRBV14
len: 12
abundance: -
CDR3aa: CASSPAPSTIYF
CDR3nt: TGTGCCAGCAGCCCCGCCCCGAGCACCATATATTTT

j_gene: TRBJ2-2
d_gene: -
v_gene: TRBV18
len: 18
abundance: many
CDR3aa: CASSPRSLQGSNTGELFF
CDR3nt: TGTGCCAGCTCACCTCGATCCTTACAGGGATCGAACACCGGGGAGCTGTTTTTT

j_gene: TRBJ2-3
d_gene: TRBD2
v_gene: TRBV12-5
len: 16
abundance: -
CDR3aa: CASGFMNSGETDTQYF
CDR3nt: TGTGCTAGTGGGTTCATGAATAGCGGGGAAACAGATACGCAGTATTTT

j_gene: TRBJ1-1
d_gene: TRBD1
v_gene: TRBV7-9
len: 16
abundance: -
CDR3aa: CASSLAGQGPNTEAFF
CDR3nt: TGTGCCAGCAGCTTAGCGGGACAGGGTCCAAACACTGAAGCTTTCTTT

j_gene: TRBJ1-2
d_gene: -
v_gene: TRBV5-5
len: 13
abundance: -
CDR3aa: CASSLEGDYGYTF
CDR3nt: TGTGCCAGCAGCTTGGAAGGGGACTATGGCTACACCTTC

j_gene: TRBJ2-7
d_gene: -
v_gene: TRBV5-1
len: 15
abundance: -
CDR3aa: CASSFLGLLTYEQYF
CDR3nt: TGCGCCAGCAGCTTCTTGGGACTTCTAACCTACGAGCAGTACTTC

j_gene: TRBJ2-5
d_gene: TRBD2
v_gene: TRBV6-5
len: 14
abundance: -
CDR3aa: CASSKGLAQETQYF
CDR3nt: TGTGCCAGCAGCAAGGGACTAGCCCAAGAGACCCAGTACTTC

j_gene: TRBJ2-7
d_gene: TRBD1
v_gene: TRBV6-5
len: 14
abundance: -
CDR3aa: CASSPGDRGYEQYF
CDR3nt: TGTGCCAGCAGTCCGGGGGACAGGGGATACGAGCAGTACTTC

j_gene: TRBJ2-7
d_gene: -
v_gene: TRBV11-2
len: 14
abundance: -
CDR3aa: CASSLDAVSYEQYF
CDR3nt: TGTGCCAGCAGCTTAGACGCAGTGTCCTACGAGCAGTACTTC

j_gene: TRBJ1-4
d_gene: TRBD1
v_gene: TRBV4-1
len: 14
abundance: -
CDR3aa: CARSRQGGNEKLFF
CDR3nt: TGCGCCCGCAGCCGACAGGGAGGAAATGAAAAACTGTTTTTT

j_gene: TRBJ2-7
d_gene: -
v_gene: TRBV11-2
len: 15
abundance: few
CDR3aa: CASSRDSATTYEQYF
CDR3nt: TGTGCCAGCAGCCGCGACTCAGCGACTACCTACGAGCAGTACTTC

j_gene: TRBJ2-1
d_gene: -
v_gene: TRBV13
len: 13
abundance: -
CDR3aa: CASSLGPGDEQFF
CDR3nt: TGTGCCAGCAGCTTAGGGCCGGGGGATGAGCAGTTCTTC

j_gene: TRBJ1-2
d_gene: -
v_gene: TRBV10-3
len: 14
abundance: -
CDR3aa: CAISVKRPGSGYTF
CDR3nt: TGTGCCATCAGTGTAAAGCGACCGGGGAGCGGCTACACCTTC

j_gene: TRBJ2-3
d_gene: TRBD2
v_gene: TRBV4-2
len: 14
abundance: -
CDR3aa: CATTRAGAEDTQYF
CDR3nt: TGTGCCACCACTCGAGCGGGAGCAGAAGATACGCAGTATTTT

j_gene: TRBJ1-1
d_gene: TRBD1
v_gene: TRBV10-3
len: 14
abundance: -
CDR3aa: CAIRQGAGNTEAFF
CDR3nt: TGTGCCATCAGGCAGGGGGCGGGGAACACTGAAGCTTTCTTT

j_gene: TRBJ1-6
d_gene: -
v_gene: TRBV5-1
len: 14
abundance: -
CDR3aa: CASSLDGVGSPLHF
CDR3nt: TGCGCCAGCAGCTTGGACGGGGTTGGCTCACCCCTCCACTTT

j_gene: TRBJ1-5
d_gene: -
v_gene: TRBV28
len: 17
abundance: -
CDR3aa: CASSLGGSARSNQPQHF
CDR3nt: TGTGCCAGCAGTTTAGGGGGCAGCGCCCGCAGCAATCAGCCCCAGCATTTT

j_gene: TRBJ1-5
d_gene: TRBD1
v_gene: TRBV4-1
len: 17
abundance: -
CDR3aa: CASSQATGGANNQPQHF
CDR3nt: TGCGCCAGCAGCCAAGCTACAGGGGGCGCGAACAATCAGCCCCAGCATTTT

j_gene: TRBJ1-2
d_gene: -
v_gene: TRBV24-1
len: 13
abundance: -
CDR3aa: CATSDKTVYGYTF
CDR3nt: TGTGCCACCAGTGATAAGACAGTCTATGGCTACACCTTC

j_gene: TRBJ2-7
d_gene: -
v_gene: TRBV5-1
len: 12
abundance: -
CDR3aa: CASSTRSYEQYF
CDR3nt: TGCGCCAGCAGCACCCGGAGCTACGAGCAGTACTTC

j_gene: TRBJ2-3
d_gene: -
v_gene: TRBV12-3/TRBV12-4
len: 12
abundance: -
CDR3aa: CASSPQGDTQYF
CDR3nt: TGTGCCAGCAGTCCACAGGGAGATACGCAGTATTTT

j_gene: TRBJ1-2
d_gene: TRBD1
v_gene: TRBV29-1
len: 16
abundance: -
CDR3aa: CSVEDSVDRGGRGYTF
CDR3nt: TGCAGCGTTGAAGATTCCGTTGACAGGGGGGGTAGAGGCTACACCTTC

j_gene: TRBJ1-1
d_gene: -
v_gene: TRBV12-3/TRBV12-4
len: 13
abundance: -
CDR3aa: CASSPGRDTEAFF
CDR3nt: TGTGCCAGCAGCCCCGGCAGGGACACTGAAGCTTTCTTT

j_gene: TRBJ2-7
d_gene: TRBD2
v_gene: TRBV9
len: 18
abundance: -
CDR3aa: CASSDQQGKRGGLYEQYF
CDR3nt: TGTGCCAGCAGCGATCAGCAGGGCAAGCGGGGGGGCCTCTACGAGCAGTACTTC

j_gene: TRBJ1-5
d_gene: TRBD1
v_gene: TRBV15
len: 16
abundance: once
CDR3aa: CATSRDLDRGNQPQHF
CDR3nt: TGTGCCACCAGCAGAGACCTCGACAGGGGCAATCAGCCCCAGCATTTT

j_gene: TRBJ2-7
d_gene: TRBD2
v_gene: TRBV11-2
len: 16
abundance: -
CDR3aa: CASSLTSGGLSYEQYF
CDR3nt: TGTGCCAGCAGCTTGACTAGCGGGGGCCTATCCTACGAGCAGTACTTC

j_gene: TRBJ2-1
d_gene: -
v_gene: TRBV9
len: 14
abundance: -
CDR3aa: CASSVGGGGGEQFF
CDR3nt: TGTGCCAGCAGCGTAGGAGGAGGGGGCGGTGAGCAGTTCTTC

j_gene: TRBJ1-2
d_gene: -
v_gene: TRBV9
len: 14
abundance: -
CDR3aa: CASSVGQSSYGYTF
CDR3nt: TGTGCCAGCAGCGTAGGACAGTCCTCCTATGGCTACACCTTC

j_gene: TRBJ1-6
d_gene: TRBD1
v_gene: TRBV11-2
len: 16
abundance: -
CDR3aa: CASSRDSGQYNSPLHF
CDR3nt: TGTGCCAGCAGCCGAGATTCGGGACAGTATAATTCACCCCTCCACTTT

j_gene: TRBJ1-5
d_gene: -
v_gene: TRBV5-8
len: 17
abundance: -
CDR3aa: CASSLAISAGGGQPQHF
CDR3nt: TGTGCCAGCAGCTTGGCCATAAGTGCGGGGGGAGGTCAGCCCCAGCATTTT

j_gene: TRBJ1-5
d_gene: -
v_gene: TRBV5-6
len: 16
abundance: -
CDR3aa: CASSLWDIPSNQPQHF
CDR3nt: TGTGCCAGCAGCTTGTGGGACATACCTAGCAATCAGCCCCAGCATTTT

j_gene: TRBJ2-7
d_gene: -
v_gene: TRBV18
len: 15
abundance: -
CDR3aa: CASSPGGPGLDEQYF
CDR3nt: TGTGCCAGCTCACCCGGGGGACCGGGATTGGACGAGCAGTACTTC

j_gene: TRBJ2-7
d_gene: -
v_gene: TRBV21-1
len: 15
abundance: once
CDR3aa: CASSHRDRRPYEQYF
CDR3nt: TGTGCCAGCAGCCACCGGGACAGACGACCCTACGAGCAGTACTTC

j_gene: TRBJ1-1
d_gene: -
v_gene: TRBV27
len: 15
abundance: -
CDR3aa: CASSPLFGRNTEAFF
CDR3nt: TGTGCCAGCAGTCCCTTATTTGGGCGGAACACTGAAGCTTTCTTT

j_gene: TRBJ1-5
d_gene: -
v_gene: TRBV19
len: 15
abundance: few
CDR3aa: CASSKGQLSNQPQHF
CDR3nt: TGTGCCAGTAGTAAAGGACAACTTAGCAATCAGCCCCAGCATTTT

j_gene: TRBJ1-2
d_gene: TRBD1
v_gene: TRBV25-1
len: 13
abundance: -
CDR3aa: CASSVMGQGGYTF
CDR3nt: TGTGCCAGCAGTGTTATGGGACAGGGAGGCTACACCTTC

j_gene: TRBJ2-4
d_gene: -
v_gene: TRBV23-1
len: 22
abundance: -
CDR3aa: CASSPPQQPTRTKTGYKNIQYF
CDR3nt: TGCGCCAGCAGTCCCCCCCAGCAACCAACCCGAACCAAGACAGGCTACAAAAACATTCAGTACTTC

j_gene: TRBJ1-2
d_gene: -
v_gene: TRBV28
len: 16
abundance: -
CDR3aa: CASTVPDGDANYGYTF
CDR3nt: TGTGCCAGCACCGTGCCAGACGGAGATGCTAACTATGGCTACACCTTC

j_gene: TRBJ1-2
d_gene: -
v_gene: TRBV2
len: 16
abundance: once
CDR3aa: CASSEAQGVSNYGYTF
CDR3nt: TGTGCCAGCAGTGAAGCGCAAGGGGTAAGCAACTATGGCTACACCTTC

j_gene: TRBJ1-2
d_gene: TRBD1
v_gene: TRBV7-9
len: 17
abundance: few
CDR3aa: CASSSPKDRDGDYGYTF
CDR3nt: TGTGCCAGCAGCTCCCCAAAGGACAGGGATGGGGACTATGGCTACACCTTC

j_gene: TRBJ1-4
d_gene: TRBD1
v_gene: TRBV19
len: 16
abundance: few
CDR3aa: CASSIGADRNRPKLFF
CDR3nt: TGTGCCAGTAGTATAGGGGCGGACAGGAACCGTCCTAAACTGTTTTTT

j_gene: TRBJ2-1
d_gene: TRBD2
v_gene: TRBV6-6
len: 15
abundance: -
CDR3aa: CASTETSGLFREQFF
CDR3nt: TGTGCCAGCACCGAGACTAGCGGGTTGTTTCGTGAGCAGTTCTTC

j_gene: TRBJ1-1
d_gene: -
v_gene: TRBV4-2
len: 15
abundance: -
CDR3aa: CASSQENGGNTEAFF
CDR3nt: TGTGCCAGCAGCCAAGAAAATGGCGGGAACACTGAAGCTTTCTTT

j_gene: TRBJ1-2
d_gene: -
v_gene: TRBV28
len: 13
abundance: -
CDR3aa: CASTRSRVYGYTF
CDR3nt: TGTGCCAGCACCCGGAGCAGGGTCTATGGCTACACCTTC

j_gene: TRBJ1-5
d_gene: -
v_gene: TRBV18
len: 16
abundance: -
CDR3aa: CASSPLSPGSNQPQHF
CDR3nt: TGTGCCAGCTCACCCCTCAGTCCGGGGAGCAATCAGCCCCAGCATTTT

j_gene: TRBJ2-2
d_gene: -
v_gene: TRBV14
len: 16
abundance: -
CDR3aa: CASSQGQIANTGELFF
CDR3nt: TGTGCCAGCAGCCAAGGGCAGATCGCGAACACCGGGGAGCTGTTTTTT